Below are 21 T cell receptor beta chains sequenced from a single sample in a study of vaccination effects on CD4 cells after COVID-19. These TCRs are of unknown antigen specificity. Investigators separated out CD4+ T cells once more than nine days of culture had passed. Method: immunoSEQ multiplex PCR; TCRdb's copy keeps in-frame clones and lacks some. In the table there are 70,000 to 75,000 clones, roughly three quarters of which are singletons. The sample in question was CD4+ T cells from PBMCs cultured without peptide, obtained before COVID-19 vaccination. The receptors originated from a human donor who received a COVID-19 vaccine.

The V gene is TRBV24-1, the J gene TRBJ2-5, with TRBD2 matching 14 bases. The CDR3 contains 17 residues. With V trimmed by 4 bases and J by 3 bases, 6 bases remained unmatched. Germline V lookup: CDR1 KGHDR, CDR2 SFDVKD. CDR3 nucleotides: TGTGCCACCAGTGACCCTGGACTAGCGGGGGGAAAAGAGACCCAGTACTTC. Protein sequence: CATSDPGLAGGKETQYF.

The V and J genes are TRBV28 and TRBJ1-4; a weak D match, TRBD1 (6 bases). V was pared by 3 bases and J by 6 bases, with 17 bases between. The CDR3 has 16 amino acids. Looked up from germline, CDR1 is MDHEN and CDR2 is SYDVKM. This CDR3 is CASSFRTYRAHEKLFF. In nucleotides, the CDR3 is TGTGCCAGCAGTTTTCGAACTTACAGGGCACATGAAAAACTGTTTTTT.

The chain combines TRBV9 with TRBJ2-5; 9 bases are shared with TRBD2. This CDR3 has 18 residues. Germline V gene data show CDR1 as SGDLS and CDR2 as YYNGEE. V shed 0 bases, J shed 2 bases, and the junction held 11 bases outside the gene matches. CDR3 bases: TGTGCCAGCAGCGTAGGGGGTAGCGGGGGCCCGATTCAAGAGACCCAGTACTTC. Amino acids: CASSVGGSGGPIQETQYF.

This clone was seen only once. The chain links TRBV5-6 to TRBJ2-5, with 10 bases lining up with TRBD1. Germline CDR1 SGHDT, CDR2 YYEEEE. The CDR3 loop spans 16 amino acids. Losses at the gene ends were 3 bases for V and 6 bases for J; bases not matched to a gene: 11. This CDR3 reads CASSSAWTGGLKTQYF. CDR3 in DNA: TGTGCCAGCAGCTCGGCATGGACAGGGGGTCTAAAGACCCAGTACTTC.

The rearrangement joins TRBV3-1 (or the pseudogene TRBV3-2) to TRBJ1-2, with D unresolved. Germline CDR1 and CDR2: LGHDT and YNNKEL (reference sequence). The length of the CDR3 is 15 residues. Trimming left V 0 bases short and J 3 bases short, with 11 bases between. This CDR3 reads CASSQDPDGYYGYTF. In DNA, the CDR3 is TGTGCCAGCAGCCAAGACCCTGACGGATACTATGGCTACACCTTC.

CDR3 residues: CASSEGQGIRQPQHF. For the CDR3, the DNA is TGTGCCAGCAGCGAAGGACAGGGTATTAGGCAGCCCCAGCATTTT. The chain uses TRBV9 and TRBJ1-5; the match to TRBD1 covers 8 bases. After removal of 3 bases from V and 7 bases from J, the junction contained 9 bases not matched to a gene. This CDR3 has 15 amino acids. CDR1 is SGDLS and CDR2 is YYNGEE in the germline V gene.

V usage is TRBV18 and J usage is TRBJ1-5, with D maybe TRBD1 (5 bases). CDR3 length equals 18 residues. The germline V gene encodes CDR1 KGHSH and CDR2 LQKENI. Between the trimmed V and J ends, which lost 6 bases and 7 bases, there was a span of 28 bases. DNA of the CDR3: TGTGCCAGCTCCCACACTCGACCTGGGGGGGTATTGCGACAGCCCCAGCATTTT. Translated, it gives CASSHTRPGGVLRQPQHF.

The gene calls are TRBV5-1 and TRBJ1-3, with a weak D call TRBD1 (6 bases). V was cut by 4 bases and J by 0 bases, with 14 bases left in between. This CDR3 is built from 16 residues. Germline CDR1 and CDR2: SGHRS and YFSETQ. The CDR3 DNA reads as TGCGCCAGCAGCCCCGGACAGCTTTCCTCTGGAAACACCATATATTTT. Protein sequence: CASSPGQLSSGNTIYF.

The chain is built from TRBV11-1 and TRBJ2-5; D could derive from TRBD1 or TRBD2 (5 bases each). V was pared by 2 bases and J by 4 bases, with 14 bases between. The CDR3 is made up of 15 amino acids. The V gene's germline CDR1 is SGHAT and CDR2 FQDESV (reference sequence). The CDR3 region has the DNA TGTGCCAGCAGCTTAATGTTGGGGGTTTCAGAGACCCAGTACTTC. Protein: CASSLMLGVSETQYF.

CDR3 nucleotide sequence: TGTGCCAGCAGCCAAGATGTTTCCCTTCCCTACGAGCAGTACGTC. Translation gives CASSQDVSLPYEQYV. V usage is TRBV3-1 (or the pseudogene TRBV3-2) and J usage is TRBJ2-7; no firm D call. Germline V gene sequence: CDR1 LGHDT, CDR2 YNNKEL (reference sequence). The germline V and J ends were trimmed by 0 bases and 2 bases, with 11 bases remaining between them. The CDR3 sequence is 15 residues long.

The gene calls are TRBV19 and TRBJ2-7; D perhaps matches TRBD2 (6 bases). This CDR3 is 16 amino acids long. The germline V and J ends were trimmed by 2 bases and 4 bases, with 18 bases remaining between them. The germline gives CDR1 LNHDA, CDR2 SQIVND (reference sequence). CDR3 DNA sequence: TGTGCCAGTAGTATAAAGGGAGGCAGGCAGGGATACGAGCAGTACGTC. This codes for CASSIKGGRQGYEQYV.

The CDR3 loop is CASGGIETQYF. CDR3 nucleotides: TGTGCCTCGGGGGGGATAGAGACCCAGTACTTC. V gene TRBV9 combines with J gene TRBJ2-5; 8 positions agree with TRBD2. Germline V gene sequence: CDR1 SGDLS, CDR2 YYNGEE. The trim removed 10 bases at V and 4 bases at J, leaving 3 bases unmatched. The CDR3 covers 11 residues.

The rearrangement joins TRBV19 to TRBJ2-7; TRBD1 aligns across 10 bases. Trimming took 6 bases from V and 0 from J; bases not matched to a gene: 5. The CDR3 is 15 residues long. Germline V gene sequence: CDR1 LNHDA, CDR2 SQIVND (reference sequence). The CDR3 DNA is TGTGCCAGTAGCTCGGGGACAGGGGCCTCCTACGAGCAGTACGTC. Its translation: CASSSGTGASYEQYV.

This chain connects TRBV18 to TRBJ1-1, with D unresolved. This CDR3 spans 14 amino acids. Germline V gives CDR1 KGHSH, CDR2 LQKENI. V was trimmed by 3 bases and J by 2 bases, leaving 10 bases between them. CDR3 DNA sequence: TGTGCCAGCTCACCGCAGAGGCCTAACACTGAAGCTTTCTTT. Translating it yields CASSPQRPNTEAFF.

The CDR3 loop is CASVRDSNTGELFF. The DNA for the CDR3 is TGTGCCAGCGTCCGGGACAGCAACACCGGGGAGCTGTTTTTT. J is TRBJ2-2 and V is TRBV2; 7 nucleotides match TRBD1. The CDR3 runs 14 residues. From germline, CDR1 is SNHLY and CDR2 FYNNEI. V lost 8 bases and J lost 2; bases outside the gene matches: 5.

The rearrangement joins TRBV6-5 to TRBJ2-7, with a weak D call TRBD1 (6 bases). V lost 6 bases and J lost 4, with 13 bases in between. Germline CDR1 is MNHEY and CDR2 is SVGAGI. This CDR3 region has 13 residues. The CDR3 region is CASRKGVGYEQYV. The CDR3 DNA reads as TGTGCCAGCAGAAAGGGGGTGGGGTACGAGCAGTACGTC.

CDR3 protein: CATSDLGQNTGELFF. The CDR3 DNA reads TGTGCCACCAGTGATTTGGGGCAGAACACCGGGGAGCTGTTTTTT. The chain carries TRBV24-1 and TRBJ2-2; no firm D call. Looked up from germline, CDR1 is KGHDR and CDR2 is SFDVKD. The CDR3 is 15 amino acids. V was cut by 0 bases and J by 1 base, with 5 bases left in between.

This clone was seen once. The CDR3 nucleotides are TGTGCCAGCAGCCGCCGGGACAGGGTCTCAACTAATGAAAAACTGTTTTTT. This codes for CASSRRDRVSTNEKLFF. The chain carries TRBV9 and TRBJ1-4; TRBD1 matches at 9 bases. Germline V lookup: CDR1 SGDLS, CDR2 YYNGEE. The CDR3 length is 17 residues. V lost 4 bases, J lost 0 bases, and 7 bases stayed unmatched.

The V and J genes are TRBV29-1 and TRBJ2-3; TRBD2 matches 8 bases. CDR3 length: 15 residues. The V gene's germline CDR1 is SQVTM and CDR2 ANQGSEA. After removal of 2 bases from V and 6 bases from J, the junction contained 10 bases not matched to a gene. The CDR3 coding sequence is TGCAGCGTTGAATCGCCGGGACTAGTTATCGATACGCAGTATTTT. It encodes CSVESPGLVIDTQYF.

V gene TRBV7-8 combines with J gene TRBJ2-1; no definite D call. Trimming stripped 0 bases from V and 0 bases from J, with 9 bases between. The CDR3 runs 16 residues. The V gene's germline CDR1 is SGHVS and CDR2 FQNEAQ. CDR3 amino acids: CASSLARHLSYNEQFF. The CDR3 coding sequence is TGTGCCAGCAGCTTAGCGCGGCACCTCTCCTACAATGAGCAGTTCTTC.

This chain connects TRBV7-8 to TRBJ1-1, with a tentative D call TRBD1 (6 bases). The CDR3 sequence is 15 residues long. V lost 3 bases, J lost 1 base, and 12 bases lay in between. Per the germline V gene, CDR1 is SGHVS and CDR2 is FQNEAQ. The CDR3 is CASSLSGGRNTEAFF. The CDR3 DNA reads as TGTGCCAGCAGCTTGTCCGGGGGCCGGAACACTGAAGCTTTCTTT.